This T cell receptor (beta chain) was recorded in a study of beta chain features in type 1 diabetes. Overall study results and limits: A moderate, significant TCRB CDR3 shortening appeared in type 1 diabetes across four CD4+ subsets.

In this sample, this clone turned up a few times. Its antigen is undetermined. Germline CDR1 and CDR2: SGHRS and YFSETQ. This CDR3 comprises 17 residues. Losses at the gene ends were 4 bases for V and 0 bases for J; bases not matched to a gene: 9. Investigators reverse transcribed all isolated RNA, so they sequenced expressed TCRB transcripts. Libraries were prepared by immunoSEQ multiplex PCR; TCRdb keeps only in-frame clonotypes and omits some of them. The sample lists roughly 330,000 clones; approximately 13% were seen once. Sequencing used naive CD4+ T cells from blood. This clonotype was obtained from a woman aged 18-29 years with type 1 diabetes. The chain carries TRBV5-1 and TRBJ2-2; 7 bases line up with TRBD2. For the CDR3, the DNA is TGCGCCAGCAGCGCTCCCTCTAGCGGAGCGAACACCGGGGAGCTGTTTTTT. Amino acids: CASSAPSSGANTGELFF. The complete variable domain, with remaining parts taken from reference TRBV5-1 and TRBJ2-2, reads KAGVTQTPRYLIKTRGQQVTLSCSPISGHRSVSWYQQTPGQGLQFLFEYFSETQRNKGNFPGRFSGRQFSNSRSEMNVSTLELGDSALYLCASSAPSSGANTGELFFGEGSRLTVL.